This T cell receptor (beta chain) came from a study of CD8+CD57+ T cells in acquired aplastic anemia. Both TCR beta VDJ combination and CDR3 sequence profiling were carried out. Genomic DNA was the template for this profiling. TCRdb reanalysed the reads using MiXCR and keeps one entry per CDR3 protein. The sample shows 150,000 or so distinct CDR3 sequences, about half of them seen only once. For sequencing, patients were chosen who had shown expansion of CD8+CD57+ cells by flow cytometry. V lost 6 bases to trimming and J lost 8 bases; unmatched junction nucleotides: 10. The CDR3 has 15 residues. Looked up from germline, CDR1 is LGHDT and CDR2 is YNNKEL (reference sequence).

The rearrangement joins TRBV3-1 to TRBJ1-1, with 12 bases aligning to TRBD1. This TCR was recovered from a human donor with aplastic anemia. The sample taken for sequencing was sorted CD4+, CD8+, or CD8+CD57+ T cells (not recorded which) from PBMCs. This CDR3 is CASRGQGARLAEAFF. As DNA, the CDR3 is TGTGCCAGCAGGGGACAGGGGGCAAGATTAGCCGAAGCTTTCTTT.